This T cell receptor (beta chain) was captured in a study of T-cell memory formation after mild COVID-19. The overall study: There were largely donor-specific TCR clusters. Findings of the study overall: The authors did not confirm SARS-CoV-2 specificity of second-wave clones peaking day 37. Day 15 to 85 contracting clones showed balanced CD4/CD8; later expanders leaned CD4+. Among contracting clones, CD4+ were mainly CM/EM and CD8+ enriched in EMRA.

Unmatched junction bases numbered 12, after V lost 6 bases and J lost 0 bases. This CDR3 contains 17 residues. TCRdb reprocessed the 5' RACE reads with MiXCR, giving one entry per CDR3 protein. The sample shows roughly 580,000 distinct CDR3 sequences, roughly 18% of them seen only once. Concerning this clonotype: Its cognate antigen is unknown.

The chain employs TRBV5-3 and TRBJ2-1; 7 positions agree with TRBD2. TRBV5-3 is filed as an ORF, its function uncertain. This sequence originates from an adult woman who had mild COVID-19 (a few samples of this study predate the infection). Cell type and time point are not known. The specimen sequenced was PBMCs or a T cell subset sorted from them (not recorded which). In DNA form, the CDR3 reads TGTGCCAGAATCCTTCCCGATCTAGCGGACTCCTACAATGAGCAGTTCTTC. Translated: CARILPDLADSYNEQFF.